The sequence of this T cell receptor (beta chain) was determined in a study of shared clonotypes between healthy human individuals. Of note for this clone: Its antigen remains unidentified.

The table came from immunoSEQ multiplex PCR; TCRdb's copy has only in-frame clones and leaves some out. The sample has about 750,000 clones; almost 95% are singletons. Overall study results and limits: Non-shared clonotypes were found to have lower generation probabilities than the clonotypes that were shared by all four of the sorted-subset donors. The genetic and exposure-history diversity represented was limited by few donors.

CD45RO-negative, CCR7-positively selected cells formed the naive CD8 fraction, excluding terminally differentiated effector memory CD45RA+ cells. The donor cohort consisted entirely of Caucasian adults residing in Nashville, Tennessee. The TCR originated in a man aged 25-45 years in good health. The sample comprised naive CD8+ T cells sorted from blood.

The CDR3 DNA is TGTGCCAGCAGCTTAGGGTTAGCGGGAGGTTCTACGGCGGTCTACGAGCAGTACTTC. As protein: CASSLGLAGGSTAVYEQYF. The V gene is TRBV7-8, the J gene TRBJ2-7; 10 bases match TRBD2. From germline, CDR1 is SGHVS and CDR2 FQNEAQ. Germline trimming cut 1 base from V and 3 bases from J; bases unmatched to any gene: 15. This CDR3 has 19 amino acids.